This T cell receptor beta chain originates from a study of T cell responses to AZD1222 COVID-19 vaccine. Study findings and constraints: The sample set comprised mostly white British donors with more females, and clonal diversity was possibly underestimated.

Remarks on this clone: Its antigen is not identified.

Using immunoSEQ multiplex PCR, the repertoire was profiled, and TCRdb retains in-frame clones only, with some absent. The data contain 120,000 or so clones, more than 70% of them singletons. There are 14 residues in the CDR3. Germline CDR1 reads MNHNY; CDR2 reads SVGAGI (reference sequence). The ends were cut back, 6 bases at V and 7 bases at J, with 16 bases in the middle. This chain uses TRBV6-6 with TRBJ1-5; no clear D. The sample consisted of peripheral blood, taken 28 days after the second AZD1222 dose. The sequence derives from an adult who received the AZD1222 COVID-19 vaccine. Here the CDR3 DNA reads TGTGCCAGCAGCCCGATAACCGTAGGCCAGCCCCAGCATTTT. Translating it yields CASSPITVGQPQHF.